The following is a TCR beta chain sequence with its context. Only a few counts were recorded for this clone. Its antigen is still unknown. No per-base quality is available; no much larger clone lies one base away. From each donor, a single peripheral blood sample of approximately 0.11 L on average was drawn into heparinised tubes. A BD FACSAria II was used to sort naive, central memory, regulatory and stem cell-like memory CD4+ T cells with a panel that included CD45RO, CCR7, CD25, CD127, CD95 and CD27. All sorted populations exceeded 95% purity. PBMCs were isolated right away by Lymphoprep density gradient centrifugation and were stained directly, without culture. So that batch effects would be minimized, each experiment stained and sorted samples in pairs, pairing one healthy donor with one patient. All of the isolated RNA was reverse transcribed with the High Capacity cDNA Reverse Transcription Kit, so expressed TCRB transcripts were sequenced. Naive, central memory and regulatory T cell samples underwent deep immunoSEQ sequencing, averaging about 3.57 million total reads per sample. After sorted cells were lysed in RLT buffer, RNA was extracted with DNase-treated RNeasy Micro or Mini kits, with the choice depending on cell number. Each cell subset was processed on its own to prevent cross-contamination, while patient and healthy donor samples were processed together. The immunoSEQ multiplex PCR was used to amplify TCRB sequences from cDNA, yielding 87-bp fragments that span the CDR3 region. Amplicons were sequenced on the Illumina HiSeq platform. Per the original workflow: Synthetic template baselines were used to correct PCR bias computationally, reads within Hamming distance 2 were collapsed, and singletons that could not be merged were discarded. By aligning reads against IMGT, V, D and J genes, CDR3 length, and insertions or deletions at six rearrangement sites were assigned. Within each subset, clonotype counts were normalized to sorted cell number, after which true diversity and Gini coefficients were computed with the tcR R package. The overlap coefficient, calculated on TCRB nucleotide sequences, was used to quantify repertoire sharing. Drawn from immuneACCESS, this table holds only the in-frame rearrangements with V and J called that TCRdb kept. Clones are partly lost; checked studies trace under half to an unresolved V gene and leave the rest unexplained. The DNA gave D and trimming, while V, J and clone size come from that table. In this sample the table shows roughly 51,000 clones, about 50% of which occur a single time. The ten largest make up roughly 2.6% of the sample.

The sample belongs to a study of beta chain features in type 1 diabetes (dated by TCRdb to the late 2010s). A note on the overall study: Patients and healthy donors did not differ in mean age, gender distribution, total cell number or subset yield. A total of some 100,000,000 sorted cells were examined across all samples, and a strong correlation was observed between cell number per subset and RNA yield. The study compared the TCRB repertoires of sorted circulating CD4+ T cell subsets in recently diagnosed type 1 diabetes patients with those in matched healthy donors. Whereas all 30 or so donors provided naive and central memory subsets, regulatory and stem cell-like memory subsets were isolated from just 8 patients and about eight healthy donors. General study outcomes and caveats: At VDJ recombination sites, type 1 diabetes patients had fewer insertions and more deleted nucleotides, which implies abnormalities in thymic rearrangement. Only small numbers of individuals were included in the HLA sub-analyses, which left unresolved whether HLA type had any influence on TCRB rearrangement. Because cDNA was sequenced instead of genomic DNA, activated cells with high expression could be over-represented, although the groups did not differ in activation or CD3 levels. Type 1 diabetes patients showed a moderate but significant shortening of TCRB CDR3 length in all four CD4+ subsets. Naive, central memory and regulatory TCRB repertoires appeared to be more alike among patients than among healthy donors. PCR may preferentially amplify shorter templates, but because patient and control samples were amplified and corrected together, any resulting skew would affect both groups equally.

Ends trimmed: V by 4 bases, J by 2 bases; bases unmatched to a gene: 5. From the cysteine through the phenylalanine, the CDR3 covers 15 amino acids. The DNA shown is the 45-base CDR3, in frame from base 1. In the germline V gene, CDR1 corresponds to SGDLS and CDR2 to YYNGEE. The receptor was isolated from a woman between 40 and 50 years old with type 1 diabetes. The chain couples TRBV9 to TRBJ2-5; TRBD1 matches 10 bases in the middle. The sample taken for sequencing was Tregs from blood. The cell subset or site label corresponds to: regulatory CD4+ T cells. At the DNA level, the sequence is TGTGCCAGCAGCTTGGGACAGGGGATACAAGAGACCCAGTACTTC. Translated, it reads CASSLGQGIQETQYF.